This T cell receptor beta chain came from a study of response to subunit inactivated influenza vaccine. Study-level results: Each seasonal influenza vaccination, the authors suggested, recruits few new T cells.

TCRdb re-analysed the RT-PCR reads in MiXCR, keeping a single row per CDR3 protein. The sample lists 450,000 to 550,000 distinct CDR3 sequences, 25% occurring once. Worth noting for this clonotype: Its target is not known.

V lost 1 base and J lost 8; bases outside the gene matches: 6. Germline assignment: CDR1 MGHRA and CDR2 YSYEKL. The CDR3 is 16 amino acids. This specimen consisted of CD4+ T cells sorted from PBMCs, obtained 4 to 6 days after vaccination. This clonotype was obtained from a middle-aged man who received an inactivated influenza vaccine. The V and J genes are TRBV4-1 and TRBJ2-1; TRBD2 matches at 12 bases. This CDR3 reads CASSQALAGGYDEQFF. CDR3 in DNA: TGCGCCAGCAGCCAAGCTCTAGCGGGGGGGTATGATGAGCAGTTCTTC.